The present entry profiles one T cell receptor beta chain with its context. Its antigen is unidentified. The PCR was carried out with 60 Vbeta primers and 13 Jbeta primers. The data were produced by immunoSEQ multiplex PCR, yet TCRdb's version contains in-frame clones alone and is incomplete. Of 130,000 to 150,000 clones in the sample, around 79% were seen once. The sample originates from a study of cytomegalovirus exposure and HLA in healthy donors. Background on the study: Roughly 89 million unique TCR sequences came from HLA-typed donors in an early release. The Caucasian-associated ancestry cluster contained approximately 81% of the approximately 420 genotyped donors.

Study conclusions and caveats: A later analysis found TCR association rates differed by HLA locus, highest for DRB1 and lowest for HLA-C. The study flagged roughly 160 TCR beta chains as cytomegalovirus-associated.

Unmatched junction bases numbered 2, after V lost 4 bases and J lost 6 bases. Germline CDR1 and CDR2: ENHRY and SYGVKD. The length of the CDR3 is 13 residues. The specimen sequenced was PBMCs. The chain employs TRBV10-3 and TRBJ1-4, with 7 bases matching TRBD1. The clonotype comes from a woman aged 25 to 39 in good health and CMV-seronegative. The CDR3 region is CAISARGDEKLFF. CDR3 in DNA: TGTGCCATCAGTGCCAGGGGGGATGAAAAACTGTTTTTT.